A single sample is the source of the 10 T cell receptor beta chains below, sequenced in a study of regulatory T cells in long-lasting Graves disease. With iRepertoire HTBI primers and Arm-PCR of CDR3 regions, TCR beta libraries were built. TCRdb reprocessed the multiplex PCR reads via MiXCR and lists one record per CDR3 protein. The sample consists of 580,000 or so distinct CDR3 sequences, about 16% of them appearing once. Time point noted: newly diagnosed GD, antithyroid drugs for less than 3 months. The TCR library was made from RNA that had been extracted from PBMCs in TRIzol. These data are also associated with another study on T cells in Graves' hyperthyroidism and ophthalmopathy.

This material consisted of peripheral blood mononuclear cells (PBMCs), taken at new diagnosis, from a patient treated with antithyroid drugs. The source of these receptors is a man aged 18 to 29 with Graves disease.

The chain has TRBV7-3 and TRBJ2-1, with 11 bases lining up with TRBD2. This CDR3 is 22 amino acids long. V gave up 7 bases and J gave up 0 bases; unmatched junction bases: 23. CDR1 and CDR2 from the germline V gene are SGHTA and FQGTGA. The chain's CDR3 is CASNSDPDDSGREKSSYNEQFF. The CDR3 nucleotides read TGTGCCAGCAACTCCGACCCCGATGATAGCGGGAGGGAAAAGAGCTCCTACAATGAGCAGTTCTTC. The full variable domain, its missing parts supplied by reference TRBV7-3 and TRBJ2-1, is GAGVSQTPSNKVTEKGKYVELRCDPISGHTALYWYRQSLGQGPEFLIYFQGTGAADDSGLPNDRFFAVRPEGSVSTLKIQRTERGDSAVYLCASNSDPDDSGREKSSYNEQFFGPGTRLTVL.

The sample holds a few counts of this clonotype. The CDR3 protein is CSVGGGPQGAYGYTF. Written as DNA, the CDR3 is TGCAGCGTTGGGGGGGGACCTCAGGGGGCCTATGGCTACACCTTC. The rearrangement uses TRBV29-1 and TRBJ1-2; 8 nucleotides match TRBD1. V lost 4 bases, J lost 4 bases, and 11 bases stayed unmatched. Germline-derived CDR1 and CDR2 are SQVTM and ANQGSEA. The CDR3 consists of 15 residues.

This clonotype has a count of ten or more. The CDR3 region is CASSDQGARYSPLHF. The DNA of the CDR3 is TGTGCCAGCAGTGATCAGGGCGCCCGATATTCACCCCTCCACTTT. The rearrangement links TRBV2 to TRBJ1-6, with D perhaps matching TRBD1 (5 bases). Germline V CDR1 and CDR2: SNHLY, FYNNEI. Trimming cost V 3 bases and J 8 bases, with 14 bases left between them. This CDR3 has 15 amino acids.

V usage is TRBV10-2 and J usage is TRBJ2-5, with 7 bases aligning to TRBD1. The CDR3 extends over 13 amino acids. Germline CDR1 and CDR2: WSHSY and SAAADI. V lost 6 bases, J lost 9 bases, and 10 bases stayed unmatched. This chain's CDR3 is CASRSTGVGPQYF. CDR3 DNA: TGCGCCAGCAGAAGTACAGGGGTCGGTCCCCAGTACTTC.

This chain connects TRBV20-1 to TRBJ2-5, with 11 bases fitting TRBD1. CDR1 and CDR2 (germline): DFQATT, SNEGSKA (reference sequence). After removal of 5 bases from V and 5 bases from J, the junction contained 7 bases not matched to a gene. The CDR3 is made up of 14 amino acids. The DNA of the CDR3 is TGCAGTGCTTCAGGACAGGGGGCGGGCGAGACCCAGTACTTC. It translates to CSASGQGAGETQYF.

The rearrangement joins TRBV4-1 to TRBJ2-7; the D gene is possibly TRBD1 (5 bases). CDR1 and CDR2 from the germline V gene are MGHRA and YSYEKL. The CDR3 spans 15 residues. Trimming stripped 1 base from V and 0 bases from J, with 10 bases between. The CDR3 nucleotides read TGCGCCAGCAGCCAAGTTTCTAGGGGCTCCTACGAGCAGTACTTC. Its protein is CASSQVSRGSYEQYF.

This clonotype was observed many times. J is TRBJ1-1 and V is TRBV30; no clear D gene. The V end was cut by 2 bases, the J end by 1 base, with 8 bases between. The CDR3 consists of 13 residues. Germline CDR1 and CDR2: GTSNPN and SVGIG (reference sequence). CDR3 sequence reads: CAWSLGRNTEAFF. CDR3 DNA sequence: TGTGCCTGGAGTTTGGGGAGGAACACTGAAGCTTTCTTT.

This clonotype came up a few times. The CDR3 region is CAWSVGGAIGNQPQHF. DNA of the CDR3: TGTGCCTGGAGTGTAGGGGGGGCGATAGGCAATCAGCCCCAGCATTTT. The J gene is TRBJ1-5, the V gene TRBV30; tentative D call: TRBD1 (6 bases). V lost 0 bases and J 2 bases, leaving 14 bases between the germline ends. The CDR3 length is 16 residues. Germline V gives CDR1 GTSNPN, CDR2 SVGIG (reference sequence). Based on the CDR3 plus reference TRBV30 and TRBJ1-5, the full variable domain is SQTIHQWPATLVQPVGSPLSLECTVEGTSNPNLYWYRQAAGRGLQLLFYSVGIGQISSEVPQNLSASRPQDRQFILSSKKLLLSDSGFYLCAWSVGGAIGNQPQHFGDGTRLSIL.

This clonotype showed up many times. J is TRBJ1-5 and V is TRBV11-2, with unresolved D. CDR1 and CDR2 from the germline V gene are SGHAT and FQNNGV. This CDR3 spans 10 amino acids. Trimming pared 7 bases from V and 9 bases from J, leaving 7 bases between. This CDR3 is CASTKWPQHF. CDR3 DNA: TGTGCCAGCACCAAATGGCCCCAGCATTTT.

This clonotype was counted many times. The rearrangement joins TRBV12-3 or TRBV12-4 to TRBJ2-2, with TRBD1 matching 11 bases. This CDR3 has 16 amino acids. V lost 7 bases and J lost 6; bases outside the gene matches: 10. As DNA, the CDR3 is TGTGCCAGCACCGGACAGGGGGCGAGGTCCTCCGGGGAGCTGTTTTTT. Translated, it gives CASTGQGARSSGELFF.